This paragraph covers one T cell receptor (beta chain) sequence. This entry belongs to a study of blood T cell repertoires in COVID-19. Background on the study: From T cells, B-cell-depleted T cells, or PBMCs came the material, which was cDNA or gDNA.

Per the authors' pipeline: Estimated nucleated cell counts came from reference gene primer amplification. The repertoire was sequenced with immunoSEQ multiplex PCR; TCRdb's copy has only in-frame clones and lacks some. For V, J and clone size, that table is used; D and trimming come from the DNA. The profile shows tens of thousands of clones, about 84% of them singletons. With V trimmed by 5 bases and J by 6 bases, 10 bases remained unmatched. The CDR3 sequence is 17 residues long. Germline CDR1 reads MNHNS; CDR2 reads SASEGT. The genes are TRBV6-1 and TRBJ2-3, with 14 positions matching TRBD2. Sequencing was carried out using peripheral blood. The receptor's source is a man older than 75 with active or convalescent COVID-19. CDR3 in DNA: TGTGCCAGCAGTAAAGGGGGGACTAGCGGGAGTCAGGATACGCAGTATTTT. This encodes CASSKGGTSGSQDTQYF.